The TCR beta chain described here comes from a study of T-cell reconstitution after alpha-beta-depleted transplantation in children. TCRbeta library preparation incorporated unique molecular identifiers. TCRdb called the PCR reads again in MiXCR, with one record for every CDR3 protein. Of some 400,000 distinct CDR3 sequences in the sample, roughly 21% are singletons; the top ten hold 3% to 4%. The CDR3 loop spans 17 amino acids. V dropped 1 base and J dropped 0; count of bases not matched to a gene: 8. Germline V lookup: CDR1 DFQATT, CDR2 SNEGSKA (reference sequence). This clonotype was picked up many times.

The chain couples TRBV20-1 to TRBJ1-2, with 10 bases that match TRBD1. Material: PBMCs from the stem cell graft donor, obtained from the stem cell graft. This TCR derives from a human donor who donated a stem cell graft to a child with acute myeloid leukemia. The CDR3 reads CSARGGDRGLTNYGYTF. In DNA, the CDR3 is TGCAGTGCTAGAGGGGGGGACAGGGGACTTACTAACTATGGCTACACCTTC.